A single sample is the source of the 12 T cell receptor beta chains below, sequenced in a study of T cells in Graves' hyperthyroidism and ophthalmopathy. RNA transcripts served as the template for amplifying TCR beta CDR3 regions. HTBI primers were the set used in a first-round RT-PCR of the TCR CDR3. TCRdb ran MiXCR on the multiplex PCR reads and lists one entry per CDR3 protein. The sample includes a few hundred thousand distinct CDR3 sequences, around 14% seen only once; the top ten take around 7.8%. The specimen was blood. These receptor sequences come from a woman in her twenties or thirties with Graves' hyperthyroidism.

This clonotype was detected many times. The chain combines TRBV9 with TRBJ2-7, with 10 bases identical to TRBD2. The CDR3 sequence is 18 residues long. The trim removed 2 bases at V and 2 bases at J, leaving 13 bases unmatched. Germline-derived CDR1 and CDR2 are SGDLS and YYNGEE. The CDR3 DNA reads as TGTGCCAGCAGCGTGGCTAGCGGGAGCTCCGGGGCCCCCTACGAGCAGTACTTC. Amino acids: CASSVASGSSGAPYEQYF.

In its sample, this clonotype was seen many times. The chain carries TRBV30 and TRBJ2-1; D not certain. This CDR3 has 11 amino acids. Germline V gives CDR1 GTSNPN, CDR2 SVGIG (reference sequence). V was cut by 2 bases and J by 3 bases, with 2 bases left in between. The CDR3 DNA reads as TGTGCCTGGAGTTTCTACAATGAGCAGTTCTTC. Translating gives CAWSFYNEQFF.

The chain combines TRBV27 with TRBJ2-5, with D maybe TRBD2 (5 bases). The CDR3 is 15 amino acids. The germline V gene encodes CDR1 MNHEY and CDR2 SMNVEV (reference sequence). Trimming left V 3 bases short and J 4 bases short, with 15 bases between. CDR3 region: CASSFSGRRAETQYF. As DNA, the CDR3 is TGTGCCAGCAGTTTCAGCGGCAGAAGAGCAGAGACCCAGTACTTC.

This clonotype appeared a single time. The chain employs TRBV25-1 and TRBJ1-6; 10 nucleotides agree with TRBD1. Germline trimming cut 7 bases from V and 10 bases from J; bases unmatched to any gene: 4. In germline, CDR1 is MGHDK, CDR2 SYGVNS. The CDR3 covers 13 residues. The CDR3 protein is CASIGDRGSPLHF. Written as DNA, the CDR3 is TGTGCCAGCATTGGGGACAGGGGCTCACCCCTCCACTTT.

This chain links TRBV15 with TRBJ2-7, with D unresolved. V was trimmed by 3 bases and J by 1 base, leaving 13 bases between them. Germline V gene sequence: CDR1 LNHNV, CDR2 YYDKDF (reference sequence). The CDR3 has 15 amino acids. In DNA form, the CDR3 reads TGTGCCACCAGCAGTGTTCACGCCATGTCCTACGAGCAGTACTTC. Translation gives CATSSVHAMSYEQYF.

The chain couples TRBV6-1 to TRBJ2-3; possibly TRBD2 for D (5 bases). Deletions cut 3 bases from V and 4 bases from J, with 20 bases between. This CDR3 has 17 residues. CDR1 and CDR2 (germline): MNHNS, SASEGT. Written as DNA, the CDR3 is TGTGCCAGCAGTGATTACGGTCTGGAGCGGCGTGCAGATACGCAGTATTTT. It specifies CASSDYGLERRADTQYF.

This clonotype was recorded at least ten times. The V gene is TRBV3-1, the J gene TRBJ2-3; D possibly corresponds to TRBD2 (7 bases). CDR1 LGHDT and CDR2 YNNKEL come from the germline V gene (reference sequence). The CDR3 has 17 amino acids. V lost 2 bases, J lost 0 bases, and 15 bases lay in between. In DNA, the CDR3 is TGTGCCAGCAGCCAAATCGGGGGCGGGAGCAGCACAGATACGCAGTATTTT. Translating it yields CASSQIGGGSSTDTQYF.

V gene TRBV14 combines with J gene TRBJ2-3; D is undetermined. Germline-derived CDR1 and CDR2 are SGHDN and FVKESK. The V end was cut by 1 base, the J end by 6 bases, with 8 bases between. The CDR3 covers 13 residues. CDR3 DNA: TGTGCCAGCAGCCAAGTCCGGAGCGATACGCAGTATTTT. It specifies CASSQVRSDTQYF.

This clonotype was seen a single time. Just one base apart from a much larger clone, this may be a read error. The chain links TRBV2 to TRBJ2-6, with 7 bases identical to TRBD1. The CDR3 has 17 amino acids. Germline assignment: CDR1 SNHLY and CDR2 FYNNEI. CDR3 sequence reads: CASRAGTAYSGASVLTF. The CDR3 DNA reads as TGTGCCAGCAGAGCCGGGACAGCTTACTCTGGGGCCAGCGTCCTGACTTTC.

Of note for this clonotype: Possible read error: a much larger clone is one base away. CDR3 protein: CANSLTGSDTQYF. In DNA form, the CDR3 reads TGTGCCAACAGCTTAACGGGGTCAGATACGCAGTATTTT. The V call is TRBV7-3, the J call TRBJ2-3; D is possibly TRBD2 (5 bases). The CDR3 is 13 residues long. The germline V gene encodes CDR1 SGHTA and CDR2 FQGTGA.

This clonotype was found many times. J is TRBJ2-1 and V is TRBV20-1; D is undetermined. Germline CDR1 and CDR2: DFQATT and SNEGSKA (reference sequence). CDR3 size: 14 residues. Trimming removed 3 bases from V and 2 bases from J, with 11 bases in between. The CDR3 nucleotides read TGCAGTGCTAGTGAGCCCCCGACCTACAATGAGCAGTTCTTC. It specifies CSASEPPTYNEQFF.

V is TRBV28 and J is TRBJ2-1, with 8 bases lining up with TRBD2. Germline values: CDR1 MDHEN, CDR2 SYDVKM. The V and J ends lost 2 bases and 12 bases, in that order; junction bases with no gene match: 9. The CDR3 is 14 amino acids. Here the CDR3 reads CASSLNGRARGQFF. The CDR3 DNA is TGTGCCAGCAGTTTAAACGGGAGGGCCCGGGGGCAGTTCTTC.